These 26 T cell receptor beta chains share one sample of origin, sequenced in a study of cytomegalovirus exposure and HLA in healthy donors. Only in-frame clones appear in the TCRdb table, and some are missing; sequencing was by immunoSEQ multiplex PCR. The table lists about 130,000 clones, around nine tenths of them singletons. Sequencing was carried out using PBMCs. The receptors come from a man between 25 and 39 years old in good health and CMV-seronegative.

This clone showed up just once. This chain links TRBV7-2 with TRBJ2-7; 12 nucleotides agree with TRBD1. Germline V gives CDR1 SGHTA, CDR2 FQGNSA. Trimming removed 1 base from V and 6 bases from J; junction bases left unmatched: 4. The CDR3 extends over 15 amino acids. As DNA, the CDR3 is TGTGCCAGCAGCTTAGGGGGGACAGGGGGCGCCGAGCAGTACTTC. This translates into CASSLGGTGGAEQYF.

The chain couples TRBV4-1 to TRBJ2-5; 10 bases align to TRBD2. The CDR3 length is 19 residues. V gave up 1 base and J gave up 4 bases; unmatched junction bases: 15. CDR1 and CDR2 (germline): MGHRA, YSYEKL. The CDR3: CASSQAFGAGGYGGETQYF. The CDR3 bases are TGCGCCAGCAGCCAAGCCTTTGGAGCGGGAGGGTATGGGGGAGAGACCCAGTACTTC.

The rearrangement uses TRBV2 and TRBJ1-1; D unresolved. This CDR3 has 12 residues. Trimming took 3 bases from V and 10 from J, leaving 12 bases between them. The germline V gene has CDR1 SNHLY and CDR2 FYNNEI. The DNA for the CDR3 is TGTGCCAGCAGTGATAGGAGGGAGGGAGCTTTCTTT. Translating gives CASSDRREGAFF.

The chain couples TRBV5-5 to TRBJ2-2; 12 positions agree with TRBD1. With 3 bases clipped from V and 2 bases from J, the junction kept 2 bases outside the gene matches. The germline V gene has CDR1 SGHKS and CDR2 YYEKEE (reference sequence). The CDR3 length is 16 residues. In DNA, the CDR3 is TGTGCCAGCAGCTGGGGACAGGGGGCAAACACCGGGGAGCTGTTTTTT. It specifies CASSWGQGANTGELFF.

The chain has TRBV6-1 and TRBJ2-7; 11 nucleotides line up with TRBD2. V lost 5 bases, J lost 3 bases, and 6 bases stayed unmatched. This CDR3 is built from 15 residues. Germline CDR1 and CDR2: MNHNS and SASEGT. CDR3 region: CASSPLTSGNYEQYF. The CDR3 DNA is TGTGCCAGCAGTCCTTTGACTAGCGGGAACTACGAGCAGTACTTC.

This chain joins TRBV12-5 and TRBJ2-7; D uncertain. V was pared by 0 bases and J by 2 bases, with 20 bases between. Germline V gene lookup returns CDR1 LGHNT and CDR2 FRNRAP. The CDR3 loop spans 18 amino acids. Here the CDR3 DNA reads TGTGCTAGTGGTTTGGTACTCTCTGCCAGCCGGAGAACCTACGAGCAGTACTTC. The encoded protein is CASGLVLSASRRTYEQYF.

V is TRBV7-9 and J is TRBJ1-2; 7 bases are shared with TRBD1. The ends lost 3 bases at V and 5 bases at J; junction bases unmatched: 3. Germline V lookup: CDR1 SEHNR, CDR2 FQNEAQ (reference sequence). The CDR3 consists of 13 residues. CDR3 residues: CASSLSGGYGYTF. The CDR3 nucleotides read TGTGCCAGCAGCTTGTCAGGGGGATATGGCTACACCTTC.

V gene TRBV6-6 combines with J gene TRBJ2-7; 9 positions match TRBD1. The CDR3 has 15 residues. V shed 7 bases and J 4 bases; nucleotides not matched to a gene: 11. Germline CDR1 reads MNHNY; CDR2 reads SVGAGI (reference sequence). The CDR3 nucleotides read TGTGCCAGCACCCCCATAACAGGGGGCTATTACGAGCAGTACTTC. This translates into CASTPITGGYYEQYF.

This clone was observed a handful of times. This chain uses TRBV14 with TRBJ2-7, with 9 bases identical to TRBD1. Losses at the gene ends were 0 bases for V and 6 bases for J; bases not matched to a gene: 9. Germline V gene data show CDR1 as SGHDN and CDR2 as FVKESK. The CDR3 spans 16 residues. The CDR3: CASSQDGLGQGIEQYF. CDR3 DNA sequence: TGTGCCAGCAGCCAAGATGGTCTGGGACAGGGTATCGAGCAGTACTTC.

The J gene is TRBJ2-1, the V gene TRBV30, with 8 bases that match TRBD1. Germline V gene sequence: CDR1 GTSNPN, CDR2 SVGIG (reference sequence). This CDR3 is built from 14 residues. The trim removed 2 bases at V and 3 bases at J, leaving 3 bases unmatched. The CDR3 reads CAWSPGQGYNEQFF. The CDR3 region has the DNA TGTGCCTGGAGTCCCGGACAGGGCTACAATGAGCAGTTCTTC.

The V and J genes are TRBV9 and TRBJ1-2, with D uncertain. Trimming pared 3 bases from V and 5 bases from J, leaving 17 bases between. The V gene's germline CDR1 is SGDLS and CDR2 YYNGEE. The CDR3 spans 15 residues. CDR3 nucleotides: TGTGCCAGCAGCGCCCCGGAGGGAGGGCGTTATGGCTACACCTTC. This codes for CASSAPEGGRYGYTF.

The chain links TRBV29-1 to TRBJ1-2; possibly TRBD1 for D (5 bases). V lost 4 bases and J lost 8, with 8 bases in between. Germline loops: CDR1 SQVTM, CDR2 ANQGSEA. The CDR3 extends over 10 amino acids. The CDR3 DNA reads TGCAGCGTTGCAGGGTCGGGCTACACCTTC. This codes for CSVAGSGYTF.

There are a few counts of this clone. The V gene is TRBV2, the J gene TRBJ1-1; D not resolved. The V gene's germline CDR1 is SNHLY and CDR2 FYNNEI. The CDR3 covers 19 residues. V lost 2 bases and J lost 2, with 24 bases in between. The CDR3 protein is CASSESGGFLGGLNTEAFF. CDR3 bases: TGTGCCAGCAGTGAATCTGGAGGGTTCTTGGGTGGGTTAAACACTGAAGCTTTCTTT.

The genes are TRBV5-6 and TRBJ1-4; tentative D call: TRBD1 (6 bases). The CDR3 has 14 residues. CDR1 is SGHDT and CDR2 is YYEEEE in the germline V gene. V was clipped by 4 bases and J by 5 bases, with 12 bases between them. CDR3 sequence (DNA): TGTGCCAGCAGCCAGGACAGAATCAATGAAAAACTGTTTTTT. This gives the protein CASSQDRINEKLFF.

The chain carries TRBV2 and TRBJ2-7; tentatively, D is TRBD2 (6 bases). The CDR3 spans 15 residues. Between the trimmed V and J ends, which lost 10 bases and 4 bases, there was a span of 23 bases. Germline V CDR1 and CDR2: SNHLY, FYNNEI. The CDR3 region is CATKDGSPPRYEQYF. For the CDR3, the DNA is TGTGCCACGAAAGACGGGAGTCCTCCTCGTTACGAGCAGTACTTC.

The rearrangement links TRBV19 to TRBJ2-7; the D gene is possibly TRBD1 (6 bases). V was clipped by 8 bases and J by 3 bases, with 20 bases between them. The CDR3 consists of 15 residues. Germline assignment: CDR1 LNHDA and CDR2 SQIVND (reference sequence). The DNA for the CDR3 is TGTGCCAGTGAAGGCTATCGTGGGGGCCACTACGAGCAGTACTTC. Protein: CASEGYRGGHYEQYF.

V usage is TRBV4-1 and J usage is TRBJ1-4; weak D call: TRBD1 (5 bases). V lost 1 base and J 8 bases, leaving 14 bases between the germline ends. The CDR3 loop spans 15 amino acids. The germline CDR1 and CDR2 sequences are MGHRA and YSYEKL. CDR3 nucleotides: TGCGCCAGCAGCCAAGGGGAGGCGGGACCCGAAAAACTGTTTTTT. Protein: CASSQGEAGPEKLFF.

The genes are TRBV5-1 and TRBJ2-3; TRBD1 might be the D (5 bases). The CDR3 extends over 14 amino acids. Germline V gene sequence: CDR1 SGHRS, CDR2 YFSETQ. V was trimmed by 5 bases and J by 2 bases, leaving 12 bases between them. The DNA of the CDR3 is TGCGCCAGCAGATTTTCACAGGACACAGATACGCAGTATTTT. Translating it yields CASRFSQDTDTQYF. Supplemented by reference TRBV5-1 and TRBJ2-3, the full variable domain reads KAGVTQTPRYLIKTRGQQVTLSCSPISGHRSVSWYQQTPGQGLQFLFEYFSETQRNKGNFPGRFSGRQFSNSRSEMNVSTLELGDSALYLCASRFSQDTDTQYFGPGTRLTVL.

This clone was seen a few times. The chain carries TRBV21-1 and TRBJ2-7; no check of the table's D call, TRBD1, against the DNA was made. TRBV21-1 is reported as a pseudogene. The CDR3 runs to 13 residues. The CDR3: CASSYNRESKQYF. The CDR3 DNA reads TGTGCCAGCAGCTATAACAGGGAAAGCAAGCAGTACTTC.

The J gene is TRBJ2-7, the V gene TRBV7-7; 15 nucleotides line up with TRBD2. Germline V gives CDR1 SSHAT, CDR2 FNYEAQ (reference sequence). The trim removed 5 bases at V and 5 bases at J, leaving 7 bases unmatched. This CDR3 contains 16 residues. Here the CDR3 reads CASSPGLAGGFNEQYF. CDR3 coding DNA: TGTGCCAGCAGCCCGGGACTAGCGGGAGGATTCAACGAGCAGTACTTC.

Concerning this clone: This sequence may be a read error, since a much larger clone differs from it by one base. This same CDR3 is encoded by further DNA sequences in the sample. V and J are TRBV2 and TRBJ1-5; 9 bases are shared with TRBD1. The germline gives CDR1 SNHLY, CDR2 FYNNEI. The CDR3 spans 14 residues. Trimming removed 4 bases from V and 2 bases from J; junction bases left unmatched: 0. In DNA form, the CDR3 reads TGTGCCAGCAGTGGGACAGGGGGCAATCAGCCCCAGCATTTT. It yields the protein CASSGTGGNQPQHF.

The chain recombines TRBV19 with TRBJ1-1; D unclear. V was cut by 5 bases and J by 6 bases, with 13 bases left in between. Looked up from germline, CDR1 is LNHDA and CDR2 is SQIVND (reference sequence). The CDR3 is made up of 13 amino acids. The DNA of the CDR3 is TGTGCCAGTAGTGCCGCGGGGTTGGCTGAAGCTTTCTTT. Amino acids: CASSAAGLAEAFF.

CDR3 in DNA: TGTGCCAGCAGTTGGAGGGGAGAGCAGTTCTTC. This translates into CASSWRGEQFF. The chain employs TRBV2 and TRBJ2-1; possibly TRBD2 for D (6 bases). Trimming shortened V by 5 bases and J by 10 bases, and 9 bases separated the two germline ends. CDR1 and CDR2 from the germline V gene are SNHLY and FYNNEI. The CDR3 contains 11 residues.

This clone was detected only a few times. CDR3 coding DNA: TGTGCCATCAACCAGCCGGGACAGTCTTATGGCTACACCTTC. This translates into CAINQPGQSYGYTF. The J gene is TRBJ1-2, the V gene TRBV10-3, with 7 nucleotides matching TRBD1. Trimming removed 7 bases from V and 5 bases from J; junction bases left unmatched: 10. Germline V gene sequence: CDR1 ENHRY, CDR2 SYGVKD. CDR3 length: 14 residues.

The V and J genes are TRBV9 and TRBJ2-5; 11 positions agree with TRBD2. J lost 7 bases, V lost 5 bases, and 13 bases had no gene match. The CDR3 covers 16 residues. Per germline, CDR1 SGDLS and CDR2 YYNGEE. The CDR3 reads CASSPSGTSGSATQYF. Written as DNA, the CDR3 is TGTGCCAGCAGTCCCTCCGGGACTAGCGGTTCGGCGACCCAGTACTTC.

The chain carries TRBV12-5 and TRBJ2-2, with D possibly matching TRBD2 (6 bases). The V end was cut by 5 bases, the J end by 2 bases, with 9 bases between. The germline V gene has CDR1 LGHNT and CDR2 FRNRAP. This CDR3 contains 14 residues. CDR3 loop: CASGPAGNTGELFF. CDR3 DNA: TGTGCTAGTGGTCCGGCGGGAAACACCGGGGAGCTGTTTTTT.